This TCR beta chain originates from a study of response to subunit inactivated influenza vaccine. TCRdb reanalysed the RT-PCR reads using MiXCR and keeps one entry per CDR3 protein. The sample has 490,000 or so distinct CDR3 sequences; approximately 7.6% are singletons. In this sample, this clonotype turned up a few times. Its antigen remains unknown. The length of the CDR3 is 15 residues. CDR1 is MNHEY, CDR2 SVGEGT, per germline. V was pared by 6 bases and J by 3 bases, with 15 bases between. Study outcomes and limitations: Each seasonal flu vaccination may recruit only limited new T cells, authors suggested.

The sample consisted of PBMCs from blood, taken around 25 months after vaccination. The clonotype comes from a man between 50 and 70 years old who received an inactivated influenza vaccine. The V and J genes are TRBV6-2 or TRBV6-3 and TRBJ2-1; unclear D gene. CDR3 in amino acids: CASSRSRPLYNEQFF. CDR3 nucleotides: TGTGCCAGCAGCCGATCTCGCCCCCTCTACAATGAGCAGTTCTTC.